The source of this T cell receptor beta chain is a study of T-cell reconstitution after alpha-beta-depleted transplantation in children. Unique molecular identifiers were incorporated into the prepared TCRbeta library. One entry per CDR3 protein, called by TCRdb with MiXCR from the PCR reads. The data show around 400,000 distinct CDR3 sequences, with about 11% seen just once and roughly 6% held by the top ten. From germline, CDR1 is SGHDT and CDR2 YYEEEE. The CDR3 runs 16 residues. Trimming pared 4 bases from V and 2 bases from J, leaving 16 bases between. The J gene is TRBJ2-1, the V gene TRBV5-6, with D maybe TRBD1 (6 bases). The TCR comes from a human donor who donated a stem cell graft to a child with acute myeloid leukemia. The starting material was PBMCs from the stem cell graft donor, obtained from the stem cell graft. The CDR3, as DNA: TGTGCCAGCAGCGGTACAGGGCGCCTCCCCTACAATGAGCAGTTCTTC. The encoded protein is CASSGTGRLPYNEQFF. Combining the CDR3 with reference TRBV5-6 and TRBJ2-1 gives the whole variable domain DAGVTQSPTHLIKTRGQQVTLRCSPKSGHDTVSWYQQALGQGPQFIFQYYEEEERQRGNFPDRFSGHQFPNYSSELNVNALLLGDSALYLCASSGTGRLPYNEQFFGPGTRLTVL.